The entry below describes one T cell receptor (beta chain). Its matching antigen is unknown. V was trimmed by 0 bases and J by 4 bases, leaving 10 bases between them. This CDR3 spans 14 amino acids. CDR1 and CDR2 (germline): SGHRS, YFSETQ. Quantitative 5'-RACE with molecular barcodes was used to make the TCR beta libraries. TCRdb independently ran MiXCR on the 5' RACE reads; one entry per CDR3 protein. The sample has more than 650,000 distinct CDR3 sequences, around 11% seen once. The data are from a study of CD8 T cells in ankylosing spondylitis. Study-level results: There were earlier reports of some motif variants in reactive arthritis synovial fluid and blood. Seven to nine highly homologous variants formed a TCR beta motif that appeared characteristic of ankylosing spondylitis blood. The study looked at matched synovial fluid samples from ankylosing spondylitis patients. Disease-linked clones were reported to be significantly enriched there.

Input material: blood, either unsorted or a sorted T cell fraction (not recorded which). The TCR was taken from a male donor with ankylosing spondylitis. This chain connects TRBV5-1 to TRBJ1-2; the D is unclear. In DNA form, the CDR3 reads TGCGCCAGCAGCTTGGAAGGGCCCGTCTATGGCTACACCTTC. Translating it yields CASSLEGPVYGYTF.